A selection of T cell receptor beta chains follows, all from one sample in a study of cytomegalovirus exposure and HLA in healthy donors. Libraries were prepared by immunoSEQ multiplex PCR; TCRdb keeps only in-frame clonotypes and omits some of them. The sample lists more than 95,000 clones; around a tenth were seen once. Sequencing was performed on PBMCs. The origin of the receptors is a man aged 35 to 55 in good health and CMV-seropositive. Each CDR3 is given without its conserved first and last residue.

j_call | v_call | cdr3_aa
TRBJ2-1 | TRBV4-3 | ASSQALRVPYNEQF
TRBJ1-1 | TRBV27 | ASSLGANTEAF
TRBJ2-3 | TRBV19 | ASRTIPGLADGGTDTQY
TRBJ1-2 | TRBV2 | ASSEAGAGYT
. | TRBV6-1 | ASSDRGNYEQY
TRBJ2-5 | TRBV11-2 | ASSLDTRETQY
TRBJ2-3 | TRBV6-6 | ASSYRDTDTQY
TRBJ1-2 | TRBV5-8 | ASSLGQFIYGYT
TRBJ1-1 | TRBV27 | ASSLFVNTEAF
TRBJ2-7 | TRBV2 | ATLRGLAGLSYEQY
TRBJ2-1 | TRBV19 | ASSTPGQGSNEQF
TRBJ2-1 | TRBV6-1 | ASSESGVNEQF
TRBJ2-1 | TRBV29-1 | SVDREFYNEQF
TRBJ2-5 | TRBV5-1 | ASSLASGIQETQY
TRBJ2-7 | TRBV6-6 | ASSPPSYEQY
TRBJ1-6 | TRBV25-1 | ASRGTENSPLH
TRBJ1-4 | TRBV20-1 | SGQEGEKLF
TRBJ2-7 | TRBV30 | AWSTRVSYEQY
TRBJ2-1 | TRBV7-9 | ASSSSGSGEQF
TRBJ2-7 | TRBV19 | ASSRGLAGESDEQY
TRBJ2-7 | TRBV6-5 | ASSYSREYEQY
TRBJ2-4 | TRBV27 | ASSLHREPNAKNIQY
TRBJ2-7 | TRBV28 | ASSSSGQGGYEQY
TRBJ2-7 | TRBV7-9 | ASSSNPGQDSYEQY
TRBJ2-3 | TRBV6-4 | ASSEASGRSDTQY
TRBJ2-7 | TRBV6-5 | ASSRGGTSYEQY
TRBJ1-3 | TRBV5-1 | ASRPWAGASGNTIY
TRBJ1-2 | TRBV4-2 | ASSQDGGWDGYT
TRBJ1-5 | TRBV19 | ASSIEGDRASNQPQH
TRBJ2-2 | TRBV25-1 | ASSEWGGRAGSTGELF
TRBJ1-4 | TRBV13 | ASSFKWLNEKLF
TRBJ2-7 | TRBV14 | ASSQDGFSKGDYEQY
TRBJ2-7 | TRBV6-7 | ASSHYEQY
TRBJ2-1 | TRBV12-5 | ASGLREQF
TRBJ2-7 | TRBV11-3 | ASSPGGVTYEQY
TRBJ2-5 | TRBV7-2 | ASSESRTGLETQY
TRBJ1-5 | TRBV6-5 | ASRPPGSRDQPQH
TRBJ2-1 | TRBV2 | ASQDRGLAGVNEQF
TRBJ2-3 | TRBV7-9 | ASSRDRTQY
TRBJ2-7 | TRBV6-1 | ASSVSTGNYEQY
TRBJ2-1 | TRBV6-1 | ASKPGEPNEQF
TRBJ2-7 | TRBV28 | ASSLGLPAYEQY
TRBJ2-2 | TRBV7-8 | ASSPVQGWGTGELF
TRBJ2-7 | TRBV27 | ASRGLAGGWEQY
TRBJ2-3 | TRBV6-1 | ASSGLAGGPDTQY
TRBJ2-7 | TRBV28 | ASRYGTSGRNEQY
TRBJ2-7 | TRBV6-5 | ASSYEQEYEQY
TRBJ2-7 | TRBV6-5 | ASSYFNEQY
TRBJ2-2 | TRBV4-2 | ASSQDPTTGELF
TRBJ2-5 | TRBV27 | ASSQGRGETQY
TRBJ2-3 | TRBV5-1 | ASSQRYGGSTDTQY
TRBJ2-7 | TRBV6-5 | ASSSLAGWSYEQY
TRBJ2-1 | TRBV6-1 | ASSEASRGPYNEQF
TRBJ2-1 | TRBV5-4 | ASSPDRGSYNEQF
TRBJ2-1 | TRBV9 | ASSVEGVPNEQF